The entry that follows covers one T cell receptor beta chain sequence. The antigen is undetermined. Profiled with immunoSEQ multiplex PCR; TCRdb holds only in-frame clones, not every one. Of more than 15,000 clones detected, about 82% appear once; the ten largest clones hold less than 0.85%. This record comes from a study of OX40 agonist ivuxolimab in advanced cancers. About the study: An anti-OX40 (CD134) antibody with agonistic activity, ivuxolimab, was administered to patients. Administration of intravenous ivuxolimab to patients occurred every 2 weeks at 0.01 to 10 mg/kg. Study-level findings and limits: Clonal expansion from baseline to week 6 occurred in both CD4+ and CD8+ T cells.

CDR1 SSHAT and CDR2 FNYEAQ come from the germline V gene (reference sequence). Trimming took 1 base from V and 4 from J, leaving 12 bases between them. There are 15 residues in the CDR3. The TCR comes from an adult with an advanced solid tumor such as melanoma, head and neck, liver or kidney cancer. The starting material was CD4+ or CD8+ T cells sorted from blood, obtained in a trial of the OX40 agonist ivuxolimab. This sequence joins TRBV7-7 and TRBJ2-3; D gene uncertain. This CDR3 is CASSLGRTRSDTQYF. CDR3 in DNA: TGTGCCAGCAGCTTAGGGCGCACACGCTCAGATACGCAGTATTTT.